The 26 T cell receptor beta chains in this list originate from one sample, sequenced in a study of blood T cell repertoires in COVID-19. Profiling relied on immunoSEQ multiplex PCR, and the TCRdb table lists in-frame clones only, not all of them. The data contain about 240,000 clones, approximately 78% of them singletons. The sequencing sample was made of peripheral blood. The receptors here all came from a woman of 80 years or more with COVID-19, enrolled during active disease.

The V call is TRBV2, the J call TRBJ1-1; TRBD1 aligns across 10 bases. Trimming removed 4 bases from V and 10 bases from J; junction bases left unmatched: 6. This CDR3 contains 13 residues. CDR1 is SNHLY and CDR2 is FYNNEI in the germline V gene. The CDR3 DNA reads TGTGCCAGCAGTGTTACCGGACAGGGGGGAGCTTTCTTT. This sequence encodes CASSVTGQGGAFF.

The chain carries TRBV5-4 and TRBJ1-1; 9 bases map to TRBD1. The CDR3 has 14 amino acids. Trimming took 0 bases from V and 6 from J; bases not matched to a gene: 3. Per germline, CDR1 SGHNT and CDR2 YYREEE (reference sequence). The CDR3 reads CASSLGTGVSEAFF. The CDR3 region has the DNA TGTGCCAGCAGCTTGGGGACAGGGGTATCTGAAGCTTTCTTT.

This clone was seen more than once but under ten times. The chain recombines TRBV7-6 with TRBJ2-7; 8 bases are shared with TRBD2. The trim removed 2 bases at V and 4 bases at J, leaving 4 bases unmatched. The CDR3 runs to 14 residues. In germline, CDR1 is SGHVS, CDR2 FNYEAQ. In DNA form, the CDR3 reads TGTGCCAGCAGCTTATCCGGGGGGGGGTACGAGCAGTACTTC. It yields the protein CASSLSGGGYEQYF.

The V gene is TRBV6-2 or TRBV6-3, the J gene TRBJ2-7; TRBD2 aligns across 10 bases. Germline V gene data show CDR1 as MNHEY and CDR2 as SVGEGT. The ends lost 0 bases at V and 2 bases at J; junction bases unmatched: 4. The CDR3 has 16 amino acids. The CDR3: CASSYSRSGRAYEQYF. In DNA form, the CDR3 reads TGTGCCAGCAGTTACTCTCGGAGCGGGAGGGCCTACGAGCAGTACTTC.

The chain recombines TRBV5-1 with TRBJ2-3; a possible D gene is TRBD1 (5 bases). This CDR3 region has 15 residues. The germline V gene encodes CDR1 SGHRS and CDR2 YFSETQ. V lost 4 bases and J 0 bases, leaving 12 bases between the germline ends. The CDR3 sequence is CASSQSGLSTDTQYF. In nucleotides, the CDR3 is TGCGCCAGCAGCCAATCAGGGTTGAGCACAGATACGCAGTATTTT.

The chain combines TRBV19 with TRBJ1-1; TRBD1 matches 7 bases. In germline, CDR1 is LNHDA, CDR2 SQIVND (reference sequence). The ends lost 10 bases at V and 1 base at J; junction bases unmatched: 6. This CDR3 has 13 amino acids. CDR3: CATKDRWNTEAFF. DNA for the CDR3: TGTGCCACTAAGGACAGGTGGAACACTGAAGCTTTCTTT.

The CDR3 region has the DNA TGTGCCAGTAGTAAGCTCTTGGACACTGAAGCTTTCTTT. Its translation is CASSKLLDTEAFF. The genes are TRBV19 and TRBJ1-1; D unclear. CDR3 size: 13 residues. Germline-derived CDR1 and CDR2 are LNHDA and SQIVND (reference sequence). V lost 4 bases and J 3 bases, leaving 9 bases between the germline ends.

The rearrangement joins TRBV3-1 (or the pseudogene TRBV3-2) to TRBJ2-1; D may be TRBD1 (6 bases). The V and J ends lost 6 bases and 8 bases respectively, with 14 bases between them. There are 13 residues in the CDR3. Germline V lookup: CDR1 LGHDT, CDR2 YNNKEL (reference sequence). The CDR3 is CASSRYGGDEQFF. In DNA form, the CDR3 reads TGTGCCAGCAGTCGCTATGGGGGCGATGAGCAGTTCTTC.

CDR3 in DNA: TGCGCCAGCCGCTCCCAGTTAGGGGATTTCTTT. The encoded protein is CASRSQLGDFF. V is TRBV4-1 and J is TRBJ1-1, with D maybe TRBD1 (5 bases). Trimming pared 8 bases from V and 13 bases from J, leaving 17 bases between. Germline values: CDR1 MGHRA, CDR2 YSYEKL. The CDR3 has 11 amino acids.

The rearrangement links TRBV5-6 to TRBJ1-5, with no clear D. There are 15 residues in the CDR3. In germline, CDR1 is SGHDT, CDR2 YYEEEE. V was pared by 2 bases and J by 0 bases, with 9 bases between. CDR3 in amino acids: CASSLGLNSNQPQHF. Written as DNA, the CDR3 is TGTGCCAGCAGCTTAGGACTGAATAGCAATCAGCCCCAGCATTTT.

The rearrangement links TRBV7-8 to TRBJ1-6; D uncertain. The V end was cut by 2 bases, the J end by 7 bases, with 15 bases between. The CDR3 has 16 residues. From germline, CDR1 is SGHVS and CDR2 FQNEAQ. This chain's CDR3 is CASSLSVGSLNSPLHF. In DNA form, the CDR3 reads TGTGCCAGCAGCTTATCCGTGGGCAGTTTAAATTCACCCCTCCACTTT.

This chain connects TRBV24-1 to TRBJ1-5; tentatively, D is TRBD1 (6 bases). The V end was cut by 4 bases, the J end by 0 bases, with 6 bases between. The CDR3 consists of 14 residues. CDR1 is KGHDR, CDR2 SFDVKD, per germline. The CDR3 sequence is CATSEGGSNQPQHF. The CDR3 DNA is TGTGCCACCAGTGAAGGGGGTAGCAATCAGCCCCAGCATTTT.

The V gene is TRBV6-1, the J gene TRBJ2-3; no clear D gene. Germline CDR1 is MNHNS and CDR2 is SASEGT. The V gene lost 3 bases and the J gene lost 3 bases, with 16 bases spanning the gap. The CDR3 loop spans 16 amino acids. CDR3 in amino acids: CASSEPSHPLTDTQYF. CDR3 DNA sequence: TGTGCCAGCAGTGAGCCCTCCCACCCCCTAACAGATACGCAGTATTTT.

The chain joins TRBV5-1 to TRBJ2-4; TRBD1 agrees at 8 bases. Looked up from germline, CDR1 is SGHRS and CDR2 is YFSETQ. This CDR3 comprises 13 residues. J gave up 7 bases and V 7 bases, and 7 bases lay outside the gene matches. In DNA, the CDR3 is TGCGCCAGCGGCGCGACAGGGGAGAACATTCAGTACTTC. Translating it yields CASGATGENIQYF.

V and J are TRBV30 and TRBJ2-5; D possibly corresponds to TRBD1 (8 bases). CDR1 is GTSNPN and CDR2 is SVGIG in the germline V gene (reference sequence). Deletions cut 2 bases from V and 6 bases from J, with 16 bases between. CDR3 length equals 14 residues. CDR3 sequence reads: CAWSHGQGGKTQYF. CDR3 nucleotides: TGTGCCTGGAGTCATGGACAGGGAGGGAAGACCCAGTACTTC.

J is TRBJ2-1 and V is TRBV5-6; the D gene is possibly TRBD1 (6 bases). Germline CDR1 and CDR2: SGHDT and YYEEEE. The CDR3 covers 16 residues. Trimming removed 3 bases from V and 6 bases from J, with 19 bases in between. The CDR3 loop is CASSSDGQGYRNEQFF. In DNA, the CDR3 is TGTGCCAGCAGCTCGGACGGGCAGGGGTATCGCAATGAGCAGTTCTTC.

V usage is TRBV7-2 and J usage is TRBJ1-3, with 8 nucleotides matching TRBD1. Germline V gene sequence: CDR1 SGHTA, CDR2 FQGNSA. J lost 9 bases, V lost 5 bases, and 3 bases had no gene match. CDR3 length: 12 amino acids. CDR3 residues: CASSAQGGTIYF. The CDR3 bases are TGTGCCAGCAGCGCACAGGGGGGCACCATATATTTT.

The chain combines TRBV2 with TRBJ2-4, with 7 nucleotides matching TRBD2. The CDR3 has 14 residues. Germline V CDR1 and CDR2: SNHLY, FYNNEI. With V trimmed by 3 bases and J by 6 bases, 5 bases remained unmatched. In DNA form, the CDR3 reads TGTGCCAGCAGTGAGGCGACTAGCCTAAACATTCAGTACTTC. It yields the protein CASSEATSLNIQYF. Combining the CDR3 with reference TRBV2 and TRBJ2-4 gives the whole variable domain EPEVTQTPSHQVTQMGQEVILRCVPISNHLYFYWYRQILGQKVEFLVSFYNNEISEKSEIFDDQFSVERPDGSNFTLKIRSTKLEDSAMYFCASSEATSLNIQYFGAGTRLSVL.

Regarding this clone: Other DNA sequences in the sample encode the same CDR3. This sequence joins TRBV5-1 and TRBJ2-3; D perhaps matches TRBD1 (6 bases). Trimming left V 4 bases short and J 0 bases short, with 9 bases between. This CDR3 spans 14 amino acids. CDR1 SGHRS and CDR2 YFSETQ come from the germline V gene. The CDR3: CASSPGQSTDTQYF. CDR3 nucleotides: TGCGCCAGCAGCCCTGGACAGAGCACAGATACGCAGTATTTT.

The table lists this clone with a count of one. V and J are TRBV27 and TRBJ1-2; D not resolved. The CDR3 sequence is 13 residues long. Germline V CDR1 and CDR2: MNHEY, SMNVEV (reference sequence). Trimming took 8 bases from V and 8 from J, leaving 18 bases between them. CDR3 loop: CASSLNTAGGYTF. CDR3 coding DNA: TGTGCCAGCTCCCTTAACACCGCAGGCGGCTACACCTTC.

The chain combines TRBV5-1 with TRBJ1-2; 7 bases are shared with TRBD1. Trimming at V came to 4 bases and at J to 7 bases, leaving 7 bases not matched to a gene. Germline V gene sequence: CDR1 SGHRS, CDR2 YFSETQ. The CDR3 loop spans 13 amino acids. CDR3 DNA: TGCGCCAGCAGCCCCGACAGGGTCGGTGGCTACACCTTC. This sequence encodes CASSPDRVGGYTF.

The rearrangement uses TRBV6-1 and TRBJ2-1; 9 positions match TRBD2. The germline CDR1 and CDR2 sequences are MNHNS and SASEGT. V was pared by 0 bases and J by 7 bases, with 4 bases of the junction left unmatched. This CDR3 is 15 amino acids long. The chain's CDR3 is CASSEAAGGPNEQFF. The DNA for the CDR3 is TGTGCCAGCAGTGAAGCGGCGGGGGGGCCAAATGAGCAGTTCTTC.

The V call is TRBV3-1 (or the pseudogene TRBV3-2), the J call TRBJ2-3; perhaps TRBD2 as D (6 bases). Germline assignment: CDR1 LGHDT and CDR2 YNNKEL (reference sequence). The CDR3 is made up of 12 amino acids. V was trimmed by 4 bases and J by 6 bases, leaving 8 bases between them. Here the CDR3 DNA reads TGTGCCAGCAGCCGTGGAGGGGATACGCAGTATTTT. This translates into CASSRGGDTQYF.

This chain links TRBV5-5 with TRBJ2-7; the D is unclear. Trimming pared 0 bases from V and 0 bases from J, leaving 13 bases between. The germline V gene encodes CDR1 SGHKS and CDR2 YYEKEE (reference sequence). CDR3 length equals 16 residues. This CDR3 is CASSLARRLSSYEQYF. CDR3 nucleotide sequence: TGTGCCAGCAGCTTGGCGCGGCGCTTGAGCTCCTACGAGCAGTACTTC.

Comment on this clone: This likely comes from a read error, as the CDR3 has no conserved phenylalanine or tryptophan at its end. It is unclear where the CDR3 begins or ends on the DNA, so no DNA is shown, and the CDR3 is as TCRdb lists it. V usage is TRBV2 and J usage is TRBJ1-2; the table assigns TRBD1, which was not confirmed against the DNA. Germline-derived CDR1 and CDR2 are SNHLY and FYNNEI. Including both end residues, the CDR3 is 14 amino acids long. CDR3 in amino acids: CASSEAHASAGSIS.

The V and J genes are TRBV7-8 and TRBJ2-7; D uncertain. The germline V and J ends were trimmed by 3 bases and 4 bases, with 7 bases remaining between them. CDR1 is SGHVS and CDR2 is FQNEAQ in the germline V gene. The CDR3 consists of 12 residues. CDR3 bases: TGTGCCAGCAGCTTCTCAGTTTACGAGCAGTACTTC. Its protein is CASSFSVYEQYF.